A selection of T cell receptor beta chains follows, all from one sample in a study of beta chain features in type 1 diabetes. Using immunoSEQ multiplex PCR, the repertoire was profiled, and TCRdb retains in-frame clones only, with some absent. Here the sample spans around 250,000 clones, roughly 13% being singletons. The sequencing input was naive CD4+ T cells from blood. Receptors originate from a man under 40 with type 1 diabetes. Each CDR3 is given with its conserved first and last residue. A D gene is named only where the DNA matches it firmly. The size of a clone is reported for some rows only, either as once, few or many, or as a class for expanded clones.

j_gene | v_gene | d_gene | abundance | CDR3aa | CDR3nt
TRBJ2-2 | TRBV30 | . | . | CAWEQGNTGELFF | TGTGCCTGGGAGCAGGGGAACACCGGGGAGCTGTTTTTT
TRBJ1-5 | TRBV7-2 | . | few | CASSLDGGSNQPQHF | TGTGCCAGCAGCTTAGATGGGGGGAGCAATCAGCCCCAGCATTTT
TRBJ1-1 | TRBV5-4 | . | . | CASSLGQDGAVTEAFF | TGTGCCAGCAGCTTGGGGCAGGATGGGGCCGTGACTGAAGCTTTCTTT
TRBJ2-6 | TRBV30 | TRBD1 | . | CAWVRDRVPSGANVLTF | TGTGCCTGGGTCCGGGACAGGGTACCCTCTGGGGCCAACGTCCTGACTTTC
TRBJ1-1 | TRBV5-1 | . | . | CASSLGTGNTEAFF | TGCGCCAGCAGCTTGGGTACAGGGAACACTGAAGCTTTCTTT
TRBJ2-3 | TRBV5-1 | . | . | CASSLVTETDTQYF | TGCGCCAGCAGCTTGGTGACAGAAACAGATACGCAGTATTTT
TRBJ1-5 | TRBV10-3 | . | . | CAISPTGDQPQHF | TGTGCCATCAGCCCGACAGGCGATCAGCCCCAGCATTTT
TRBJ2-3 | TRBV2 | TRBD2 | few | CASSEAGGPLDTQYF | TGTGCCAGCAGTGAAGCGGGAGGGCCATTAGATACGCAGTATTTT
TRBJ2-2 | TRBV11-2 | . | . | CASSLAGITPGELFF | TGTGCCAGCAGCTTAGCGGGAATTACACCGGGGGAGCTGTTTTTT
TRBJ2-1 | TRBV5-1 | TRBD1 | . | CASSLGQVYNEQFF | TGCGCCAGCAGCCTTGGACAGGTCTACAATGAGCAGTTCTTC
TRBJ2-1 | TRBV6-6 | . | . | CASSYGDIERQFF | TGTGCCAGCAGTTACGGGGACATAGAAAGGCAGTTCTTC
TRBJ2-7 | TRBV19 | . | . | CASSIETGYEQYF | TGTGCCAGTAGTATAGAAACAGGGTACGAGCAGTACTTC
TRBJ2-1 | TRBV19 | TRBD1 | few | CASNPGQGYEQFF | TGTGCCAGTAATCCGGGACAGGGCTATGAGCAGTTCTTC
TRBJ2-7 | TRBV5-1 | TRBD2 | . | CASSLEGGPSYEQYF | TGCGCCAGCAGCTTGGAGGGAGGGCCATCCTACGAGCAGTACTTC